This is a list of T cell receptor beta chains from one sample in a study of blood T cells in healthy people across ages. TCRdb redid the calling of the 5' RACE reads with MiXCR, one entry per CDR3 protein. Counted here are approximately 1,000,000 distinct CDR3 sequences, 40% to 45% occurring once; the ten biggest clones make up under 20%. Material for sequencing was blood. These TCRs come from an older woman in good health. Each CDR3 is given with its conserved first and last residue. A D gene is named only where the DNA matches it firmly. Size tells how often a clone was seen (once, few, many) or the class of an expanded clone, and some rows leave it out.

clone size	J gene	D gene	V gene	CDR3 length	CDR3 protein	CDR3 DNA
few	TRBJ1-4	.	TRBV13	16	CASSLGPGGSSEKLFF	TGTGCCAGCAGCTTAGGCCCTGGAGGGTCGAGTGAAAAACTGTTTTTT
.	TRBJ2-7	TRBD2	TRBV6-1	17	CASRGTSGKRSYNEQYF	TGTGCCAGCAGAGGGACTAGCGGGAAGAGAAGCTACAATGAGCAGTACTTC
few	TRBJ2-1	TRBD2	TRBV24-1	16	CATSDPSSGSIYEQFF	TGTGCCACCAGTGACCCCAGTAGCGGGAGTATTTATGAGCAGTTCTTC
.	TRBJ1-4	TRBD1	TRBV6-1	15	CASLPPGQGFEKLFF	TGTGCCAGCTTACCACCGGGACAGGGTTTCGAAAAACTGTTTTTT
.	TRBJ2-3	.	TRBV20-1	13	CSASGASLDTQYF	TGCAGTGCTAGTGGGGCTTCGCTAGATACGCAGTATTTT
.	TRBJ2-3	TRBD2	TRBV5-1	16	CASSRGLARSTDTQYF	TGCGCCAGCAGCCGGGGACTAGCGAGAAGCACAGATACGCAGTATTTT
.	TRBJ1-6	.	TRBV28	14	CAISKDGESSPLHF	TGTGCCATCTCTAAGGACGGAGAGAGCTCACCCCTCCACTTT
.	TRBJ2-5	TRBD2	TRBV19	15	CASTTSGRIQETQYF	TGTGCCAGTACTACTAGCGGGAGGATCCAGGAGACCCAGTACTTC
.	TRBJ2-1	.	TRBV6-6	17	CASSPRRGVSGWNEQFF	TGTGCCAGCAGCCCCCGTCGAGGTGTATCGGGTTGGAATGAGCAGTTCTTC
.	TRBJ2-5	TRBD2	TRBV27	17	CASSSQNLAGGQETQYF	TGTGCCAGCAGTTCCCAAAACCTAGCGGGGGGACAAGAGACCCAGTACTTC
.	TRBJ2-1	TRBD2	TRBV29-1	16	CSVEGVASGSHNEQFF	TGCAGCGTTGAAGGGGTGGCTAGCGGAAGCCACAATGAGCAGTTCTTC
.	TRBJ2-7	TRBD1	TRBV7-6	15	CASSPAGGNPSGQYF	TGTGCCAGCAGCCCGGCAGGGGGCAATCCTTCGGGGCAGTACTTC
.	TRBJ1-1	.	TRBV20-1	15	CSARDGRRGGTEAFF	TGCAGTGCTAGAGATGGGCGGCGGGGTGGGACTGAAGCTTTCTTT
once	TRBJ2-7	TRBD2	TRBV5-1	16	CASSLSLAGGTYEQYF	TGCGCCAGCAGCTTATCTCTTGCGGGAGGCACCTACGAGCAGTACTTC